This T cell receptor (beta chain) was observed in a study of persistence of HIV-infected CD4 T cells. Germline lookup yields CDR1 LNHDA and CDR2 SQIVND (reference sequence). The CDR3 is 15 amino acids. V shed 4 bases, J shed 0 bases, and the junction held 4 bases outside the gene matches. An overlapping HIV-1 Gag peptide pool stimulated these cells at about 0.94 ug/peptide/mL. Sorted nonresponding memory CD4+ T cells were CD40L-negative, CD69-negative, CD45RO-high. Details on this clone: What it binds is not known.

The immunoSEQ assay was version 4, run in survey mode. Repertoires were generated with immunoSEQ multiplex PCR, while TCRdb's copy carries only in-frame clones and drops some. The sample consists of about 36,000 clones, approximately 87% of them appearing once. The sequencing used cultured CD4+ T cells from PBMCs, collected from a patient who received antiretroviral therapy. This sequence joins TRBV19 and TRBJ2-3; 7 bases agree with TRBD1. The sequence came from an adult with HIV. The donor label of this sample is uncertain. CDR3 sequence (DNA): TGTGCCAGTAGTAGGCAACAGGGGAGCACAGATACGCAGTATTTT. Translated, it gives CASSRQQGSTDTQYF.